This T cell receptor (beta chain) was profiled in a study of blood T cell repertoires in COVID-19. The assay was immunoSEQ multiplex PCR, and TCRdb's table has in-frame clones only and misses some. Among 400,000 to 550,000 clones listed, nearly 90% were seen once. Trimming left V 4 bases short and J 1 base short, with 11 bases between. The CDR3 is 16 residues long. Germline V gives CDR1 MNHEY, CDR2 SVGEGT. This sequence was found in a woman between 18 and 29 years old with acute COVID-19. Source material: PBMCs or T cells enriched from blood (not recorded which). V and J are TRBV6-2 or TRBV6-3 and TRBJ2-6; perhaps TRBD2 as D (5 bases). The CDR3 region is CASSWEPDSGANVLTF. The CDR3 DNA sequence: TGTGCCAGCAGTTGGGAGCCTGATTCTGGGGCCAACGTCCTGACTTTC.